These 5 T cell receptor beta chains were all obtained from the same sample, sequenced in a study of cytomegalovirus exposure and HLA in healthy donors (dated by TCRdb to about 2017). The library was generated by the immunoSEQ multiplex PCR assay. The multiplex PCR relied on a mix of 60 forward primers for TCR Vbeta segments and 13 reverse primers for TCR Jbeta segments. TCRdb re-hosts the immuneACCESS table, in-frame sequences only. Its copies lack some clones; in the studies checked, an unresolved V gene accounts for under half of them, and the cause for the rest is not known. The sample contains about 120,000 clones, roughly 80% of them found a single time. The ten largest clones capture 4% of the sample. The specimen was PBMCs. The receptors were gathered from a man aged 18 to 30 in good health and CMV-seropositive.

This chain joins TRBV14 and TRBJ2-7; no firm D call. The CDR3 contains 13 residues. Trimming pared 4 bases from V and 5 bases from J, leaving 12 bases between. Germline CDR1 reads SGHDN; CDR2 reads FVKESK. CDR3 loop: CASSRGPSHEQYF. The DNA of the CDR3 is TGTGCCAGCAGCCGAGGCCCCTCTCACGAGCAGTACTTC.

The rearrangement links TRBV6-1 to TRBJ1-1, with D hard to call. V gave up 6 bases and J gave up 5 bases, with 7 bases separating them. This CDR3 comprises 11 residues. Germline V gene lookup returns CDR1 MNHNS and CDR2 SASEGT. CDR3 region: CASRGGTEAFF. Written as DNA, the CDR3 is TGTGCCAGCAGAGGAGGGACTGAAGCTTTCTTT.

Details on this clone: A junction end diverges from the germline sequence, so it may reflect a read error. This sample includes further DNA sequences coding for the same CDR3. The J gene is TRBJ1-3, the V gene TRBV2, with TRBD1 as a possible D gene (6 bases). Germline V gene data show CDR1 as SNHLY and CDR2 as FYNNEI. The CDR3 has 14 amino acids. CDR3 nucleotide sequence: TGTGCCAGCAACTCGGACAGCTCTGGAAACACCATATATTTC. Translated, it gives CASNSDSSGNTIYF.

The rearrangement uses TRBV9 and TRBJ2-1, with 8 positions matching TRBD1. Losses at the gene ends were 3 bases for V and 8 bases for J; bases not matched to a gene: 10. The CDR3 covers 15 residues. Germline V gene lookup returns CDR1 SGDLS and CDR2 YYNGEE. The CDR3 DNA reads TGTGCCAGCAGCGAGGCAGGGGGCGGGCCGGATGAGCAGTTCTTC. It encodes CASSEAGGGPDEQFF.

The genes are TRBV5-6 and TRBJ2-3; 7 nucleotides align to TRBD1. This CDR3 has 15 amino acids. Trimming took 2 bases from V and 0 from J; bases not matched to a gene: 3. Germline V gene sequence: CDR1 SGHDT, CDR2 YYEEEE. The CDR3 spells CASSFPTGSTDTQYF. In DNA, the CDR3 is TGTGCCAGCAGCTTCCCGACAGGGAGCACAGATACGCAGTATTTT. Combining the CDR3 with reference TRBV5-6 and TRBJ2-3 gives the whole variable domain DAGVTQSPTHLIKTRGQQVTLRCSPKSGHDTVSWYQQALGQGPQFIFQYYEEEERQRGNFPDRFSGHQFPNYSSELNVNALLLGDSALYLCASSFPTGSTDTQYFGPGTRLTVL.